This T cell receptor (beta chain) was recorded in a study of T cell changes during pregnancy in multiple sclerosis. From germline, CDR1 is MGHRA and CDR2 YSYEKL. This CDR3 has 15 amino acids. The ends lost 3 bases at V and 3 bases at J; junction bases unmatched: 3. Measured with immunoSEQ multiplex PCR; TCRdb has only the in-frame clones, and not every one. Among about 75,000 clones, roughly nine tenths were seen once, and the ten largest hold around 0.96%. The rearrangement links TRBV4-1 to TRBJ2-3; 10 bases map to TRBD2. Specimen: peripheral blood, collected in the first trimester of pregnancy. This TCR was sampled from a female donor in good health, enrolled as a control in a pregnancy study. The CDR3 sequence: CASSHFSGGTDTQYF. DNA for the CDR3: TGCGCCAGCAGCCACTTTAGCGGGGGGACAGATACGCAGTATTTT.